These 19 T cell receptor beta chains share one sample of origin, sequenced in a study of PD-1 blockade in mismatch repair-deficient tumors. Assay used: immunoSEQ multiplex PCR; TCRdb lists only in-frame clones, some missing. The table has about 15,000 clones, 84% seen once. Here the sequenced sample was PBMCs, taken before pembrolizumab treatment. The origin of the receptors is an adult with mismatch repair-deficient cancer.

The genes are TRBV7-9 and TRBJ1-1; D perhaps matches TRBD1 (5 bases). The CDR3 has 14 amino acids. The V gene's germline CDR1 is SEHNR and CDR2 FQNEAQ (reference sequence). Trimming stripped 3 bases from V and 1 base from J, with 9 bases between. CDR3 region: CASSFHGGNTEAFF. The CDR3 nucleotides are TGTGCCAGCAGCTTCCACGGGGGGAACACTGAAGCTTTCTTT.

V is TRBV20-1 and J is TRBJ2-1; the D is unclear. CDR3 length: 11 amino acids. The V end lost 5 bases, the J end lost 4 bases, and 6 bases lay between the germline ends. CDR1 and CDR2 (germline): DFQATT, SNEGSKA (reference sequence). DNA of the CDR3: TGCAGTGCTCCTCTATACAATGAGCAGTTCTTC. It translates to CSAPLYNEQFF.

This chain links TRBV5-1 with TRBJ1-4; D not certain. The germline V and J ends were trimmed by 4 bases and 3 bases, with 10 bases remaining between them. This CDR3 has 14 residues. Per the germline V gene, CDR1 is SGHRS and CDR2 is YFSETQ. CDR3 DNA: TGCGCCAGCAGCCCCTCCGTCGCTAATGAAAAACTGTTTTTT. Translation gives CASSPSVANEKLFF.

V usage is TRBV5-1 and J usage is TRBJ2-1; TRBD2 agrees at 13 bases. Germline CDR1 and CDR2: SGHRS and YFSETQ. The CDR3 spans 14 residues. Unmatched junction bases numbered 4, after V lost 5 bases and J lost 8 bases. CDR3 in amino acids: CASRGLAGAYEQFF. In DNA form, the CDR3 reads TGCGCCAGCAGAGGACTAGCGGGAGCCTATGAGCAGTTCTTC.

The chain uses TRBV29-1 and TRBJ2-7, with D possibly TRBD1 on 5 matching bases. CDR1 SQVTM and CDR2 ANQGSEA come from the germline V gene. The V and J ends lost 6 bases and 5 bases respectively, with 11 bases between them. This CDR3 is 11 amino acids long. The CDR3 DNA is TGCAGCGTCGATAAGGGGAACGAGCAGTACTTC. Translating gives CSVDKGNEQYF.

Here the CDR3 DNA reads TGTGCCAGCAGCCCCAGGACTAGCGGGAGGGACAATGAGCAGTTCTTC. Amino acids: CASSPRTSGRDNEQFF. V usage is TRBV11-3 and J usage is TRBJ2-1; the match to TRBD2 covers 15 bases. Per germline, CDR1 SGHNT and CDR2 YENEEA. V gave up 5 bases and J gave up 5 bases; unmatched junction bases: 4. This CDR3 comprises 16 residues.

V gene TRBV6-1 combines with J gene TRBJ2-1, with 9 bases matching TRBD2. The CDR3 sequence is 16 residues long. V lost 1 base, J lost 3 bases, and 4 bases stayed unmatched. The germline CDR1 and CDR2 sequences are MNHNS and SASEGT. CDR3 nucleotides: TGTGCCAGCAGTGAAGAAGCGGGAGGAAACTACAATGAGCAGTTCTTC. It yields the protein CASSEEAGGNYNEQFF.

The rearrangement links TRBV11-2 to TRBJ2-5; D is ambiguous. Germline V gives CDR1 SGHAT, CDR2 FQNNGV. CDR3 length equals 13 residues. V lost 0 bases and J lost 5, with 7 bases in between. Here the CDR3 reads CASSLETVETQYF. CDR3 nucleotide sequence: TGTGCCAGCAGCTTAGAAACAGTCGAGACCCAGTACTTC.

The CDR3 nucleotides read TGCGCCAGCAGCTTGGGAGGCCAAGAGACCCAGTACTTC. Protein: CASSLGGQETQYF. The rearrangement links TRBV5-1 to TRBJ2-5; D is unresolved. The V gene lost 0 bases and the J gene lost 1 base, with 4 bases spanning the gap. Germline V gene lookup returns CDR1 SGHRS and CDR2 YFSETQ. This CDR3 comprises 13 residues.

The chain couples TRBV2 to TRBJ2-2; TRBD2 is a possible D gene (6 bases). The V end was cut by 3 bases, the J end by 5 bases, with 10 bases between. CDR3 length: 14 amino acids. Germline CDR1 and CDR2: SNHLY and FYNNEI. CDR3 sequence: CASSDPAGTGELFF. CDR3 in DNA: TGTGCCAGCAGTGATCCCGCGGGGACCGGGGAGCTGTTTTTT.

The table lists this clone with a count of one. The CDR3 nucleotides read TGTGCCAGCAGCTCACTAACCCGTTATGAGCAGTTCTTC. This codes for CASSSLTRYEQFF. The J gene is TRBJ2-1, the V gene TRBV11-3, with D uncertain. V was trimmed by 4 bases and J by 8 bases, leaving 12 bases between them. The CDR3 is made up of 13 amino acids. CDR1 SGHNT and CDR2 YENEEA come from the germline V gene.

The V call is TRBV6-5, the J call TRBJ2-3, with 9 bases fitting TRBD2. The V segment lost 6 bases and the J segment 5 bases; nucleotides outside the gene matches: 3. In germline, CDR1 is MNHEY, CDR2 SVGAGI. The length of the CDR3 is 13 residues. Written as DNA, the CDR3 is TGTGCCAGCAGGCTAGCGGGACAAGATACGCAGTATTTT. Amino acids: CASRLAGQDTQYF.

The CDR3 reads CSVEEREGDTQYF. In DNA, the CDR3 is TGCAGCGTTGAGGAGCGGGAAGGAGATACGCAGTATTTT. The chain has TRBV29-1 and TRBJ2-3; 7 bases match TRBD2. The V and J ends lost 3 bases and 5 bases, in that order; junction bases with no gene match: 5. The CDR3 totals 13 residues. Per the germline V gene, CDR1 is SQVTM and CDR2 is ANQGSEA.

The CDR3 bases are TGTGCCAGCAGCTCCCAGGGCCAGCCCCAGCATTTT. Translating it yields CASSSQGQPQHF. V is TRBV7-6 and J is TRBJ1-5, with D possibly matching TRBD1 (5 bases). V was trimmed by 4 bases and J by 7 bases, leaving 8 bases between them. This CDR3 region has 12 residues. Germline CDR1 SGHVS, CDR2 FNYEAQ.

The chain is built from TRBV27 and TRBJ2-2; 10 bases are shared with TRBD2. The CDR3 spans 15 residues. V lost 5 bases to trimming and J lost 8 bases; unmatched junction nucleotides: 8. Germline V CDR1 and CDR2: MNHEY, SMNVEV (reference sequence). CDR3 DNA sequence: TGTGCCAGCAGTCGTCTAGCGGGAGTCCTTGGGGAGCTGTTTTTT. Its protein product is CASSRLAGVLGELFF.

The V call is TRBV10-3, the J call TRBJ2-3, with a tentative D call TRBD2 (6 bases). This CDR3 is 15 amino acids long. V was trimmed by 3 bases and J by 2 bases, leaving 12 bases between them. Germline loops: CDR1 ENHRY, CDR2 SYGVKD. The CDR3 is CAISDGGGVTDTQYF. CDR3 coding DNA: TGTGCCATCAGTGACGGGGGAGGAGTCACAGATACGCAGTATTTT.

The rearrangement uses TRBV9 and TRBJ2-1, with D possibly matching TRBD2 (6 bases). The germline V and J ends were trimmed by 7 bases and 6 bases, with 20 bases remaining between them. Germline CDR1 reads SGDLS; CDR2 reads YYNGEE. The CDR3 length is 15 residues. CDR3 nucleotide sequence: TGTGCCAGCTCCAGGACTATCCGGGACCTCAATGAGCAGTTCTTC. This gives the protein CASSRTIRDLNEQFF.

The rearrangement links TRBV5-1 to TRBJ1-2; possible D gene TRBD1, 5 bases. Trimming took off 1 base at V and 8 bases at J, with 12 bases between the two ends. Germline CDR1 SGHRS, CDR2 YFSETQ. The CDR3 is 13 residues long. The CDR3 spells CASSLQGGQGYTF. CDR3 coding DNA: TGCGCCAGCAGCTTGCAGGGAGGGCAGGGCTACACCTTC.

The rearrangement links TRBV28 to TRBJ2-3, with 10 bases lining up with TRBD1. The CDR3 runs 14 residues. CDR1 and CDR2 from the germline V gene are MDHEN and SYDVKM. The ends lost 5 bases at V and 2 bases at J; junction bases unmatched: 1. CDR3 nucleotides: TGTGCCAGCAGTGGGACAGGGGCCACAGATACGCAGTATTTT. Translating it yields CASSGTGATDTQYF.